A single sample gave rise to the 14 T cell receptor beta chains below, sequenced in a study of regulatory T cells in long-lasting Graves disease. The TCR beta library used iRepertoire HTBI primers with Arm-PCR amplification of CDR3. TCRdb independently ran MiXCR on the multiplex PCR reads; one entry per CDR3 protein. This table holds about 430,000 distinct CDR3 sequences, 14% to 15% found once. Noted time point: newly diagnosed GD, antithyroid drugs for less than 3 months. With RNA extracted from PBMCs as input, the TCR library was made. The same sample was also used in a study of T cells in Graves' hyperthyroidism and ophthalmopathy.

The sample here was peripheral blood mononuclear cells (PBMCs), taken at new diagnosis, from a patient treated with antithyroid drugs. The receptors originated from a woman aged 40 to 49 with Graves disease.

This clonotype was detected only a few times. This chain joins TRBV7-6 and TRBJ2-2; D is possibly TRBD2 (7 bases). V lost 1 base and J lost 4, with 13 bases in between. Germline CDR1 reads SGHVS; CDR2 reads FNYEAQ. The CDR3 runs 16 residues. The CDR3 is CASSLEGGILTGELFF. CDR3 coding DNA: TGTGCCAGCAGCTTAGAGGGGGGGATCCTCACCGGGGAGCTGTTTTTT.

V gene TRBV9 combines with J gene TRBJ2-2; D possibly matches TRBD1 or TRBD2 (6 bases each). The germline gives CDR1 SGDLS, CDR2 YYNGEE. The CDR3 spans 15 residues. V lost 7 bases and J lost 2, with 15 bases in between. CDR3 sequence reads: CASSRGGSNTGELFF. The CDR3 nucleotides read TGTGCCAGCTCTCGAGGGGGGTCAAACACCGGGGAGCTGTTTTTT.

This clonotype showed up many times. V usage is TRBV18 and J usage is TRBJ1-1; a possible D gene is TRBD1 (6 bases). The germline V gene encodes CDR1 KGHSH and CDR2 LQKENI. The CDR3 is 13 residues long. Trimming cost V 4 bases and J 4 bases, with 10 bases left between them. The CDR3 is CASSQVGATEAFF. In DNA, the CDR3 is TGTGCCAGCTCACAGGTGGGGGCCACTGAAGCTTTCTTT.

This clonotype was counted only a few times. This chain connects TRBV5-1 to TRBJ2-3; no firm D call. CDR1 is SGHRS and CDR2 is YFSETQ in the germline V gene. Trimming removed 0 bases from V and 4 bases from J, with 9 bases in between. The CDR3 is 14 residues long. The CDR3 nucleotides are TGCGCCAGCAGCTTGGAGCGAGGTTCAGATACGCAGTATTTT. This translates into CASSLERGSDTQYF.

This chain connects TRBV29-1 to TRBJ2-7; 7 nucleotides align to TRBD1. The CDR3 totals 13 residues. CDR1 is SQVTM, CDR2 ANQGSEA, per germline. V dropped 4 bases and J dropped 3; count of bases not matched to a gene: 6. CDR3 protein: CSVVTGVIYEQYF. As DNA, the CDR3 is TGCAGCGTTGTTACAGGGGTTATCTACGAGCAGTACTTC.

At least ten counts were recorded for this clonotype. The gene calls are TRBV25-1 and TRBJ2-7, with TRBD1 as a possible D gene (7 bases). This CDR3 is 16 amino acids long. V lost 2 bases and J lost 0, with 14 bases in between. Looked up from germline, CDR1 is MGHDK and CDR2 is SYGVNS. The CDR3 DNA reads TGTGCCAGCAGTGAAGCGCGGGACAGACTCTCCTACGAGCAGTACTTC. It codes for CASSEARDRLSYEQYF.

The sample holds many counts of this clonotype. This chain joins TRBV20-1 and TRBJ1-1; a weak D match, TRBD1 (6 bases). Germline CDR1 DFQATT, CDR2 SNEGSKA (reference sequence). This CDR3 is built from 16 residues. Trimming shortened V by 4 bases and J by 7 bases, and 25 bases separated the two germline ends. The CDR3 here is CSAIPRGSTGMGEAFF. The CDR3 nucleotides are TGCAGTGCTATCCCAAGGGGATCCACAGGGATGGGTGAAGCTTTCTTT.

This clonotype was seen repeatedly, ten times or more. The chain uses TRBV29-1 and TRBJ2-5; 7 bases map to TRBD1. V shed 2 bases and J 3 bases; nucleotides not matched to a gene: 3. The CDR3 sequence is 13 residues long. The germline V gene has CDR1 SQVTM and CDR2 ANQGSEA. CDR3 nucleotide sequence: TGCAGCGTTGAACAACAGGGGAAAGAGACCCAGTACTTC. It specifies CSVEQQGKETQYF.

The sample holds many counts of this clonotype. The rearrangement joins TRBV12-3 or TRBV12-4 to TRBJ1-1; D not resolved. The CDR3 has 13 residues. Trimming removed 5 bases at V and 3 bases at J, with 10 bases between. CDR3 coding DNA: TGTGCCAGCAGTCCGGGTTGGGACACTGAAGCTTTCTTT. Its translation: CASSPGWDTEAFF.

A note on this clonotype: A read error may be the cause here, since a much bigger clone is one base away. The chain couples TRBV7-9 to TRBJ1-2, with D hard to call. CDR1 and CDR2 from the germline V gene are SEHNR and FQNEAQ (reference sequence). V lost 11 bases, J lost 4 bases, and 14 bases lay in between. The CDR3 extends over 12 amino acids. CDR3 coding DNA: TGTGCCGGCGTAAGGGATGGCTATGGCTACACCTTC. This codes for CAGVRDGYGYTF.

This clonotype was detected ten times or more. The chain joins TRBV20-1 to TRBJ2-3; 14 bases map to TRBD2. The CDR3 has 16 residues. J lost 5 bases, V lost 3 bases, and 7 bases had no gene match. CDR1 is DFQATT and CDR2 is SNEGSKA in the germline V gene (reference sequence). The DNA for the CDR3 is TGCAGTGCTAGGAAGGGACTAGCGGGAGAGGGAGATACGCAGTATTTT. Protein product: CSARKGLAGEGDTQYF.

The chain uses TRBV2 and TRBJ2-7; 8 positions match TRBD1. The CDR3 spans 14 residues. Germline assignment: CDR1 SNHLY and CDR2 FYNNEI. The junction had 5 bases not matched to a gene; V was cut back by 5 bases and J by 2 bases. For the CDR3, the DNA is TGTGCCAGCAGTAGGGACAGGCGTACCTACGAGCAGTACTTC. The encoded protein is CASSRDRRTYEQYF.

This rearrangement joins TRBV20-1 to TRBJ2-7, with 10 bases identical to TRBD2. Germline CDR1 reads DFQATT; CDR2 reads SNEGSKA (reference sequence). CDR3 length: 14 amino acids. Germline trimming cut 6 bases from V and 2 bases from J; bases unmatched to any gene: 7. The CDR3 sequence: CSARTSGTTYEQYF. In DNA form, the CDR3 reads TGCAGTGCAAGGACTAGCGGTACAACCTACGAGCAGTACTTC.

The CDR3 bases are TGTGCCAGCAACTTCTTAGACACCGGGGAGCTGTTTTTT. Translation: CASNFLDTGELFF. This sequence joins TRBV6-2 or TRBV6-3 and TRBJ2-2; no clear D. Trimming removed 7 bases from V and 3 bases from J, with 9 bases in between. CDR3 size: 13 residues. Germline lookup yields CDR1 MNHEY and CDR2 SVGEGT.